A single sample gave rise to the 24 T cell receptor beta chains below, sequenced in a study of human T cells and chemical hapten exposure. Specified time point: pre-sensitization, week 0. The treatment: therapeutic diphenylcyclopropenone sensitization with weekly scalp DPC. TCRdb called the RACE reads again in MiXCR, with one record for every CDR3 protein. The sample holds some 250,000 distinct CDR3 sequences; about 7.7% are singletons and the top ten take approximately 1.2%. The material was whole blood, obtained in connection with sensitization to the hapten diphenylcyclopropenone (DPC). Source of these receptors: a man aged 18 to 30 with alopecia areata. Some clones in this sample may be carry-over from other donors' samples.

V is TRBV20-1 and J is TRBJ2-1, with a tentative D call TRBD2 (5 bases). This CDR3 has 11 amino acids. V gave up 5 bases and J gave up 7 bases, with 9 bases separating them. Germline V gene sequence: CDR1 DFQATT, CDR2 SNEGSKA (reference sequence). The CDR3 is CSAASRNEQFF. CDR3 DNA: TGCAGTGCTGCTAGCCGTAATGAGCAGTTCTTC.

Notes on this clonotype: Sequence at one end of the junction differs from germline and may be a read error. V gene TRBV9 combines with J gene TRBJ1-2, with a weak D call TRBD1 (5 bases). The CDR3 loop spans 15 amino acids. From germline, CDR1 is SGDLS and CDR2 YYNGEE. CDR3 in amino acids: CASSGRGDPNRPFAF. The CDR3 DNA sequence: TGTGCCAGCAGTGGACGGGGGGACCCTAACCGACCTTTCGCCTTC.

The CDR3 DNA follows: TGCGCCAGCAGCCAAGGGCTTGGACAGTCAGATACGCAGTATTTT. Translating it yields CASSQGLGQSDTQYF. The chain combines TRBV4-3 with TRBJ2-3; D is perhaps TRBD1 (6 bases). The V gene lost 1 base and the J gene lost 4 bases, with 12 bases spanning the gap. Germline V lookup: CDR1 LGHNA, CDR2 YSLEER. The CDR3 runs to 15 residues.

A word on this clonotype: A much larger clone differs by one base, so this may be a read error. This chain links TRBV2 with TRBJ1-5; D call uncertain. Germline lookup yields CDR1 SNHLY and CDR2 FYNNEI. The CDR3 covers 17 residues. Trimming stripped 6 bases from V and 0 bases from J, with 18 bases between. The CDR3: CASRADNRAFSNQPQHF. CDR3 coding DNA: TGTGCCAGCAGAGCCGACAACCGGGCTTTTAGCAATCAGCCCCAGCATTTT.

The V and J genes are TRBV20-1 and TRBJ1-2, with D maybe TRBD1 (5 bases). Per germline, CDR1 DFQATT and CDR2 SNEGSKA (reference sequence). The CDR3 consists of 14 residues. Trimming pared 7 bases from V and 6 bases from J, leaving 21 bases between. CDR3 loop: CSGAGRDGTDGYTF. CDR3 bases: TGCAGTGGGGCGGGCAGGGACGGAACTGATGGCTACACCTTC.

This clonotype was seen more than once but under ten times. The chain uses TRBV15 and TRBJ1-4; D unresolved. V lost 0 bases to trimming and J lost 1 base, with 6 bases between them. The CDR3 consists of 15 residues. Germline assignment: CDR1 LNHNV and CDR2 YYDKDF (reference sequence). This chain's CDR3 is CATSRDPGTNEKLFF. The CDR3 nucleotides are TGTGCCACCAGCAGAGATCCCGGAACTAATGAAAAACTGTTTTTT.

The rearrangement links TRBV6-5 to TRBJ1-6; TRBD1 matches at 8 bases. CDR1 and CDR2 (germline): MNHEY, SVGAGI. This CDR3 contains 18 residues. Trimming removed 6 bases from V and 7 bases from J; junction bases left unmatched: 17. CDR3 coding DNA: TGTGCCAGCAGCCGCCCCGGGACAGGCCGCCTCTTAAATTCACCCCTCCACTTT. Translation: CASSRPGTGRLLNSPLHF.

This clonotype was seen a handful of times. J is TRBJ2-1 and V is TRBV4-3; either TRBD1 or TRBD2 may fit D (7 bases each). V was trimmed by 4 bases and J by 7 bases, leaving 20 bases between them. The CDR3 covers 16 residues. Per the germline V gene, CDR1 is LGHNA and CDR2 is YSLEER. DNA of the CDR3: TGCGCCAGCAGCCTACTCCGGGGAGGGGGCAGGAATGAGCAGTTCTTC. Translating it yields CASSLLRGGGRNEQFF.

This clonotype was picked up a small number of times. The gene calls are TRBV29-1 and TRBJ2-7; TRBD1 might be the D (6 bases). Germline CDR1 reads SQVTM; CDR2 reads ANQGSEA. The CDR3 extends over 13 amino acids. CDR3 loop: CTPPPWGPYEQYV. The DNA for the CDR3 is TGCACCCCGCCTCCGTGGGGGCCCTACGAGCAGTACGTC.

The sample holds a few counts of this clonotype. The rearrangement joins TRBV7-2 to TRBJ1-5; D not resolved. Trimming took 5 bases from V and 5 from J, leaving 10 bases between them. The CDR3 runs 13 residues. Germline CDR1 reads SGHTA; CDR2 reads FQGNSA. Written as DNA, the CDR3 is TGTGCCAGCAGCCAAGCCCGGGATCAGCCCCAGCATTTT. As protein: CASSQARDQPQHF.

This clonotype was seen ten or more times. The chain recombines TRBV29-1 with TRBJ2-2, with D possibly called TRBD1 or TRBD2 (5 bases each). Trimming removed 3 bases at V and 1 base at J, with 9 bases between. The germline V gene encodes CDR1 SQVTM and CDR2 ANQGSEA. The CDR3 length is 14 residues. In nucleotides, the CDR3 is TGCAGCGTTGATTGGGGGATGAACACCGGGGAGCTGTTTTTT. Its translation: CSVDWGMNTGELFF.

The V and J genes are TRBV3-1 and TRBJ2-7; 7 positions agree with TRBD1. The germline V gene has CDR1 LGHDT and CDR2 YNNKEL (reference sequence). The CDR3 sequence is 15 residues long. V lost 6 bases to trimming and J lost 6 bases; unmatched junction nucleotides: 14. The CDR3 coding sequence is TGTGCCAGCAGTCGAGCCGGGACAGCGAAGGGCGAGCAGTACTTC. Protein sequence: CASSRAGTAKGEQYF.

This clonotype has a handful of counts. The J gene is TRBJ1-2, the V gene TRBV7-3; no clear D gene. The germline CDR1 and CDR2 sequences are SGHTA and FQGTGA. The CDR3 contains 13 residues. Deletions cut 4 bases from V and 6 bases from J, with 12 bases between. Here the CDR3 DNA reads TGTGCCAGCAGCTCAGCTCCGGGGAATGGCTACACCTTC. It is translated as CASSSAPGNGYTF.

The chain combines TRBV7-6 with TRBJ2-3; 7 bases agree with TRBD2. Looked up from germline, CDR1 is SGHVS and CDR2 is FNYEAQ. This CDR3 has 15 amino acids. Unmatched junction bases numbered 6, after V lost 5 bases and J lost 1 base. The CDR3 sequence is CASSPSGAGTDTQYF. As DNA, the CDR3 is TGTGCCAGCAGCCCTAGCGGTGCAGGCACAGATACGCAGTATTTT.

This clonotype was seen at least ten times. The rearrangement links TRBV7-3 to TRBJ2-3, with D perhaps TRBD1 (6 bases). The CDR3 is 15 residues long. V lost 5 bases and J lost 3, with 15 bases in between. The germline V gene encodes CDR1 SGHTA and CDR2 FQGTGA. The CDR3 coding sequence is TGTGCCAGCAGCAACTCGGGACAAAGAACAGATACGCAGTATTTT. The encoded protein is CASSNSGQRTDTQYF. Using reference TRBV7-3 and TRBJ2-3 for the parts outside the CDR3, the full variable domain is GAGVSQTPSNKVTEKGKYVELRCDPISGHTALYWYRQSLGQGPEFLIYFQGTGAADDSGLPNDRFFAVRPEGSVSTLKIQRTERGDSAVYLCASSNSGQRTDTQYFGPGTRLTVL.

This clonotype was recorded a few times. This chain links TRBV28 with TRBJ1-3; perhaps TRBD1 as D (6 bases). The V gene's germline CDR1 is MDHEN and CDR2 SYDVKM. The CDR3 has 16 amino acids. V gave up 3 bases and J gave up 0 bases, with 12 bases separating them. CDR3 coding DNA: TGTGCCAGCAGTTTTCGCAGGGGCGACTCTGGAAACACCATATATTTT. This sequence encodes CASSFRRGDSGNTIYF.

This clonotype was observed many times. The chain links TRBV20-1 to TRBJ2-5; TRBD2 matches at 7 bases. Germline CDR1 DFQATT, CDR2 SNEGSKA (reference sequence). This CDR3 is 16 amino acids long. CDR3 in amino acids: CSLAGTMDKDAETQYF. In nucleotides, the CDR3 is TGCAGCCTTGCCGGGACTATGGATAAGGATGCAGAGACCCAGTACTTC.

CDR3 sequence reads: CASSSGQGAQPQHF. The CDR3 DNA sequence: TGTGCCAGCAGTTCTGGACAGGGGGCTCAGCCCCAGCATTTT. The V gene is TRBV12-3 or TRBV12-4, the J gene TRBJ1-5; 11 nucleotides agree with TRBD1. With 4 bases clipped from V and 6 bases from J, the junction kept 2 bases outside the gene matches. CDR3 length: 14 amino acids.

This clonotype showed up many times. The CDR3 loop is CSARGYRGDGYTF. CDR3 sequence (DNA): TGCAGTGCTAGAGGGTACAGGGGGGACGGCTACACCTTC. J is TRBJ1-2 and V is TRBV20-1; TRBD1 agrees at 8 bases. With V trimmed by 1 base and J by 8 bases, 6 bases remained unmatched. This CDR3 has 13 residues. Germline-derived CDR1 and CDR2 are DFQATT and SNEGSKA (reference sequence).

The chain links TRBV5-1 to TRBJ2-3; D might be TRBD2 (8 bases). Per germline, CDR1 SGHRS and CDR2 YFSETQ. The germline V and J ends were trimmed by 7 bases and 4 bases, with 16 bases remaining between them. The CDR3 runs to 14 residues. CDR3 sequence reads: CASRAGDSADTQYF. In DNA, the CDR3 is TGCGCCAGCCGAGCGGGGGACAGCGCAGATACGCAGTATTTT.

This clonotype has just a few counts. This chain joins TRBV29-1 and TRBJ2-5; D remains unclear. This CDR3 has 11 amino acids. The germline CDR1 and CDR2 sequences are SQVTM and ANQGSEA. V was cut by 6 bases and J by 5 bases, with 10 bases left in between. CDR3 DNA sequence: TGCAGCGTCCAGCCCGGGGAGACCCAGTACTTC. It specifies CSVQPGETQYF.

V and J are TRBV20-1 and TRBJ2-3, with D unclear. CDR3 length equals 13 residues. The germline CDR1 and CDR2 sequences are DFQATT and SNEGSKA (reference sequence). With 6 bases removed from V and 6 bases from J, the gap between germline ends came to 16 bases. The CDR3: CSAPPDAGDTQYF. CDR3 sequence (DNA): TGCAGTGCCCCCCCCGACGCTGGGGATACGCAGTATTTT.

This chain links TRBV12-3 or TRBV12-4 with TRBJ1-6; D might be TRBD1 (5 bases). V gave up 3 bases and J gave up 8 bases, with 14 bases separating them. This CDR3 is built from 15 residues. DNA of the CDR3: TGTGCCAGCAGTTTTCCGGGACGAGAGGATTCACCCCTCCACTTT. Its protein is CASSFPGREDSPLHF.

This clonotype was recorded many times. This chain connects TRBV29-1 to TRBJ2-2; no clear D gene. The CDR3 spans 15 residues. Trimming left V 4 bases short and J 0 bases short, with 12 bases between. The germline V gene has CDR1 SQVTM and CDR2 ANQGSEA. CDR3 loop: CSVAGLSPNTGELFF. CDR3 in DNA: TGCAGCGTTGCTGGCCTCAGCCCGAACACCGGGGAGCTGTTTTTT.